This T cell receptor beta chain originates from a study of Ad26.COV2.S vaccination and SARS-CoV-2 variants. Study-level findings and limits: Placebo and vaccine recipients had non-spike TCR breadth that was similar.

Treatment of the sample: roughly 18 received Ad26.COV2.S at low or high dose, single or two shots; 5 received placebo; per-sample allocation not given. On day 63 after the first injection, vaccine and placebo recipients gave samples. It was an adult aged 18-55 years in Boston who was the donor. Method: immunoSEQ multiplex PCR; TCRdb's copy keeps in-frame clones and lacks some. The data hold about 240,000 clones, with 70% to 90% observed a single time. The CDR3 has 15 amino acids. V was pared by 3 bases and J by 5 bases, with 4 bases of the junction left unmatched. Germline values: CDR1 SGHTA, CDR2 FQGTGA. Worth noting for this clone: The antigen remains unidentified.

This clonotype was obtained from a person aged 18 to 59 who received the Ad26.COV2.S COVID-19 vaccine or a placebo. V gene TRBV7-3 combines with J gene TRBJ2-7; 13 bases agree with TRBD2. The source was peripheral blood, collected in a trial of Ad26.COV2.S vaccine versus placebo. CDR3 amino acids: CASSLGLAGNDEQYF. The CDR3 DNA reads as TGTGCCAGCAGCTTGGGACTAGCGGGAAACGACGAGCAGTACTTC.